The sequence of this TCR beta chain was determined in a study of cytomegalovirus exposure and HLA in healthy donors. Study results and limitations: A missense DCLRE1C variant was associated with V- and J-gene trimming of TCR beta chains in a later analysis, and an independent cohort replicated the association.

The germline gives CDR1 MNHNS, CDR2 SASEGT. The trim removed 6 bases at V and 2 bases at J, leaving 8 bases unmatched. CDR3 length: 15 residues. The study ran its PCR with 60 Vbeta and 13 Jbeta primers. The repertoire was sequenced with immunoSEQ multiplex PCR; TCRdb's copy has only in-frame clones and lacks some. Its clone listing holds tens of thousands of clones. Concerning this clone itself: Its cognate antigen is unknown.

Specimen: PBMCs. The chain has TRBV6-1 and TRBJ2-7; 9 bases align to TRBD1. This TCR came from a female donor in good health and CMV-seronegative. CDR3 in amino acids: CASRKGTGSTYEQYF. DNA of the CDR3: TGTGCCAGCAGAAAAGGGACAGGGTCTACCTACGAGCAGTACTTC.